Below are 3 T cell receptor beta chains sequenced from a single sample in a study of T cells in localized non-small cell lung cancer. Produced via immunoSEQ multiplex PCR; TCRdb's table is partial and in-frame only. This sample has tens of thousands of clones, with approximately 87% found just once. The sample was PBMCs, taken before any cancer treatment. These receptors were obtained from a man aged 35 to 69 with stage II lung adenocarcinoma.

The chain combines TRBV5-1 with TRBJ2-7, with D maybe TRBD2 (7 bases). V was cut by 4 bases and J by 6 bases, with 23 bases left in between. CDR1 SGHRS and CDR2 YFSETQ come from the germline V gene. The CDR3 runs to 16 residues. CDR3 protein: CASSRPGGRVRGEQYF. DNA for the CDR3: TGCGCCAGCAGCCGACCGGGGGGCAGGGTGCGGGGCGAGCAGTACTTC.

The CDR3 sequence is CASSQAATGVYNEQFF. DNA of the CDR3: TGCGCCAGCAGCCAGGCCGCAACGGGAGTCTACAATGAGCAGTTCTTC. The rearrangement links TRBV4-1 to TRBJ2-1; tentatively, D is TRBD2 (6 bases). This CDR3 is built from 16 residues. Germline V lookup: CDR1 MGHRA, CDR2 YSYEKL. V lost 3 bases and J lost 3, with 15 bases in between.

In nucleotides, the CDR3 is TGTGCCAGCAGCGTCTTCCCCGGCCCCCAAAACACCGGGGAGCTGTTTTTT. This translates into CASSVFPGPQNTGELFF. The chain links TRBV9 to TRBJ2-2; D unresolved. V was trimmed by 2 bases and J by 2 bases, leaving 16 bases between them. Germline V gives CDR1 SGDLS, CDR2 YYNGEE. The length of the CDR3 is 17 residues.